This T cell receptor beta chain came from a study of cytomegalovirus exposure and HLA in healthy donors. This PCR relied on a set of 60 Vbeta primers and 13 Jbeta primers. Clones were sequenced by immunoSEQ multiplex PCR, and TCRdb holds only the in-frame ones, with some missing. Among roughly 120,000 clones listed, over 70% were seen once. V gave up 6 bases and J gave up 0 bases, with 7 bases separating them. The length of the CDR3 is 13 residues. The germline V gene encodes CDR1 SGHTA and CDR2 FQGNSA. In this sample, this clone turned up a few times. Its specificity is unknown. Study-wide results and limits: Only CMV serostatus was available as immune exposure information.

The chain recombines TRBV7-2 with TRBJ2-3, with unresolved D. The receptor was derived from a woman aged 18-29 years in good health and CMV-seronegative. The source material was PBMCs. Here the CDR3 DNA reads TGTGCCAGCAGGCGTACGAGCACAGATACGCAGTATTTT. Its protein is CASRRTSTDTQYF.